These 28 T cell receptor beta chains came from one sample sequenced in a study of regulatory T cells in long-lasting Graves disease. Time point specified: newly diagnosed GD, antithyroid drugs for less than 3 months. From PBMCs, RNA was extracted and then used to make the TCR library. Arm-PCR of CDR3 regions with iRepertoire HTBI primers generated TCR beta libraries. TCRdb analysed the multiplex PCR reads with MiXCR anew, one entry per CDR3 protein. The sample includes approximately 400,000 distinct CDR3 sequences, over 14% of them seen just once. These same records also appear under a second study, on T cells in Graves' hyperthyroidism and ophthalmopathy.

This material consisted of peripheral blood mononuclear cells (PBMCs), taken at new diagnosis, from a patient treated with antithyroid drugs. These receptor sequences come from a woman in her 40s with Graves disease.

This clonotype was seen more than once but under ten times. As DNA, the CDR3 is TGTGCCAGCAGCTTGGGACAGGGCCAGAACACCGGGGAGCTGTTTTTT. This translates into CASSLGQGQNTGELFF. The V gene is TRBV7-6, the J gene TRBJ2-2; 9 bases fit TRBD1. The germline V gene has CDR1 SGHVS and CDR2 FNYEAQ. V dropped 3 bases and J dropped 1; count of bases not matched to a gene: 3. The CDR3 loop spans 16 amino acids.

This clonotype was counted at least ten times. The chain links TRBV7-3 to TRBJ1-1; D unclear. V lost 2 bases and J lost 6, with 13 bases in between. From germline, CDR1 is SGHTA and CDR2 FQGTGA. The CDR3 has 14 residues. The CDR3 region has the DNA TGTGCCAGCAGCTTAGGGCAGGTAAACGCTGAAGCTTTCTTT. This gives the protein CASSLGQVNAEAFF.

This clonotype was counted many times. The chain recombines TRBV19 with TRBJ2-6, with 7 bases matching TRBD1. The V gene end was trimmed by 1 base and the J gene end by 0 bases; junction bases not matched to a gene: 6. This CDR3 contains 18 residues. CDR1 LNHDA and CDR2 SQIVND come from the germline V gene (reference sequence). CDR3 nucleotide sequence: TGTGCCAGTAGTATAGGTAGGACAGGCAACTCTGGGGCCAACGTCCTGACTTTC. Protein product: CASSIGRTGNSGANVLTF.

This clonotype was recorded at least ten times. J is TRBJ2-4 and V is TRBV7-2, with D possibly being TRBD2 (5 bases). CDR1 is SGHTA, CDR2 FQGNSA, per germline. The V and J ends lost 5 bases and 6 bases respectively, with 14 bases between them. The CDR3 is 14 residues long. The DNA for the CDR3 is TGTGCCAGCAGCCTTCGCGGCGGGCGAAACATTCAGTACTTC. Translating it yields CASSLRGGRNIQYF.

This clonotype came up many times. This chain joins TRBV2 and TRBJ2-5, with a possible D match to TRBD2 (5 bases). CDR3 length: 15 amino acids. V was clipped by 9 bases and J by 4 bases, with 21 bases between them. In germline, CDR1 is SNHLY, CDR2 FYNNEI. CDR3 sequence reads: CARRITGRAGETQYF. The CDR3 region has the DNA TGTGCCAGACGAATTACGGGCCGGGCGGGAGAGACCCAGTACTTC.

This sequence joins TRBV19 and TRBJ2-2; D remains ambiguous. CDR1 is LNHDA and CDR2 is SQIVND in the germline V gene (reference sequence). Between the trimmed V and J ends, which lost 8 bases and 1 base, there was a span of 2 bases. The CDR3 consists of 11 residues. The CDR3 DNA sequence: TGTGCCAGTTGGAACACCGGGGAGCTGTTTTTT. It translates to CASWNTGELFF.

A note on this clonotype: A read error may explain this, as a much larger clone is one base away. This chain connects TRBV19 to TRBJ2-5; the D is unclear. Germline V CDR1 and CDR2: LNHDA, SQIVND (reference sequence). This CDR3 is 13 amino acids long. The CDR3 sequence: CASSIPGRETQCF. The CDR3, as DNA: TGTGCCAGTAGCATACCGGGTCGAGAGACCCAGTGCTTC.

This clonotype was found many times. This chain uses TRBV12-3 or TRBV12-4 with TRBJ2-3; D gene ambiguous. Between the trimmed V and J ends, which lost 4 bases and 1 base, there was a span of 6 bases. The CDR3 consists of 13 residues. In DNA, the CDR3 is TGTGCCAGCAGTTCGGACGGCACAGATACGCAGTATTTT. Its translation: CASSSDGTDTQYF.

This clonotype was counted ten times or more. This sequence joins TRBV10-3 and TRBJ1-2; tentatively, D is TRBD1 (6 bases). The CDR3 contains 13 residues. CDR1 is ENHRY, CDR2 SYGVKD, per germline. Trimming removed 5 bases from V and 2 bases from J, with 9 bases in between. CDR3 DNA sequence: TGTGCCATCAGTTATGGACAGAACTATGGCTACACCTTC. As protein: CAISYGQNYGYTF.

In the case of this clonotype: This clone may be a read error of a much larger clone one base away. The chain employs TRBV6-2 or TRBV6-3 and TRBJ1-3, with D perhaps matching TRBD1 (6 bases). The CDR3 is 15 amino acids. The germline V gene encodes CDR1 MNHEY and CDR2 SVGEGT. CDR3 loop: CSTHPRGASGNTIYF. As DNA, the CDR3 is TGTTCCACACACCCCAGGGGCGCGAGTGGAAACACCATATATTTT.

This clonotype was picked up many times. The V gene is TRBV3-1, the J gene TRBJ1-1; 7 nucleotides agree with TRBD1. CDR3 size: 17 residues. After removal of 1 base from V and 1 base from J, the junction contained 9 bases not matched to a gene. CDR1 is LGHDT, CDR2 YNNKEL, per germline (reference sequence). CDR3 coding DNA: TGTGCCAGCAGCCAAGGGACAGGATCTGACAGGAACACTGAAGCTTTCTTT. This codes for CASSQGTGSDRNTEAFF.

About this clonotype: This may stem from a read error, because a much larger clone lies one nucleotide away. This rearrangement joins TRBV12-3 or TRBV12-4 to TRBJ2-1; 10 bases match TRBD1. CDR3 size: 13 residues. The CDR3 region has the DNA TGTGCCGGCAGACCGGGACAGGGGAATTGGCAGTTCTTC. It codes for CAGRPGQGNWQFF.

This clonotype was detected ten times or more. J is TRBJ2-7 and V is TRBV12-3 or TRBV12-4, with D possibly matching TRBD2 (5 bases). The V end lost 6 bases, the J end lost 7 bases, and 16 bases lay between the germline ends. This CDR3 has 13 residues. The DNA for the CDR3 is TGTGCCAGCAGATCACGGACTGCTAGGGAGCAGTACTTC. It specifies CASRSRTAREQYF.

The chain uses TRBV28 and TRBJ2-2; D is ambiguous. V lost 2 bases to trimming and J lost 9 bases, with 13 bases between them. The CDR3 contains 14 residues. CDR1 MDHEN and CDR2 SYDVKM come from the germline V gene. CDR3 residues: CASSLHQAARELFF. In DNA, the CDR3 is TGTGCCAGCAGTTTACACCAGGCCGCCCGGGAGCTGTTTTTT.

This clonotype was seen repeatedly, ten times or more. The V gene is TRBV7-2, the J gene TRBJ1-2, with D hard to call. Trimming removed 1 base at V and 9 bases at J, with 12 bases between. The CDR3 has 13 residues. Germline V gives CDR1 SGHTA, CDR2 FQGNSA. In DNA, the CDR3 is TGTGCCAGCAGCTTAGAGTGGAGGGCCCGCTACACCTTC. Protein product: CASSLEWRARYTF.

This clonotype showed up just a few times. The V gene is TRBV3-1, the J gene TRBJ2-1, with D maybe TRBD1 (6 bases). The germline V and J ends were trimmed by 1 base and 6 bases, with 10 bases remaining between them. Germline assignment: CDR1 LGHDT and CDR2 YNNKEL (reference sequence). The CDR3 has 14 residues. This CDR3 is CASSQVRQANEQFF. In DNA, the CDR3 is TGTGCCAGCAGCCAAGTTCGACAGGCCAATGAGCAGTTCTTC.

This clonotype was counted ten times or more. The chain employs TRBV7-8 and TRBJ2-4, with D tentatively TRBD2 (5 bases). Germline V gives CDR1 SGHVS, CDR2 FQNEAQ. Trimming stripped 5 bases from V and 0 bases from J, with 17 bases between. This CDR3 is 17 amino acids long. The DNA for the CDR3 is TGTGCCAGCAGCCCCTTTGGGGAGACGCTAGCCAAAAACATTCAGTACTTC. Translated: CASSPFGETLAKNIQYF.

This clonotype was counted at least ten times. CDR3 sequence reads: CATRQGGSTDTQYF. The CDR3 nucleotides are TGTGCCACCCGGCAGGGAGGTAGCACAGATACGCAGTATTTT. This chain links TRBV15 with TRBJ2-3; TRBD2 is a possible D gene (6 bases). Germline CDR1 is LNHNV and CDR2 is YYDKDF (reference sequence). V was trimmed by 8 bases and J by 0 bases, leaving 12 bases between them. The CDR3 is made up of 14 amino acids. Full variable domain (remainder filled in from reference TRBV15 and TRBJ2-3): DAMVIQNPRYQVTQFGKPVTLSCSQTLNHNVMYWYQQKSSQAPKLLFHYYDKDFNNEADTPDNFQSRRPNTSFCFLDIRSPGLGDTAMYLCATRQGGSTDTQYFGPGTRLTVL.

This clonotype was counted at least ten times. The genes are TRBV28 and TRBJ2-5, with 8 bases lining up with TRBD1. After removal of 4 bases from V and 5 bases from J, the junction contained 9 bases not matched to a gene. The CDR3 contains 15 residues. Germline values: CDR1 MDHEN, CDR2 SYDVKM. The CDR3 DNA reads as TGTGCCAGCAGTTGGCGGACAGGGTTGGGGGAGACCCAGTACTTC. Translation: CASSWRTGLGETQYF. Together with reference TRBV28 and TRBJ2-5, the CDR3 gives the full variable domain: DVKVTQSSRYLVKRTGEKVFLECVQDMDHENMFWYRQDPGLGLRLIYFSYDVKMKEKGDIPEGYSVSREKKERFSLILESASTNQTSMYLCASSWRTGLGETQYFGPGTRLLVL.

Ten or more counts support this clonotype. This rearrangement joins TRBV9 to TRBJ2-3; D gene ambiguous. This CDR3 is 17 amino acids long. The germline V gene encodes CDR1 SGDLS and CDR2 YYNGEE. V was trimmed by 4 bases and J by 0 bases, leaving 18 bases between them. DNA for the CDR3: TGTGCCAGCAGCCCTAGTGGGCGAATCCTTAGCACAGATACGCAGTATTTT. Residues: CASSPSGRILSTDTQYF.

This clonotype has a count of ten or more. The chain has TRBV7-3 and TRBJ2-1; no firm D call. The germline V and J ends were trimmed by 3 bases and 6 bases, with 12 bases remaining between them. This CDR3 region has 14 residues. The V gene's germline CDR1 is SGHTA and CDR2 FQGTGA. The DNA for the CDR3 is TGTGCCAGCAGCTTGGGGTCGACGAGCAATGAGCAGTTCTTC. It codes for CASSLGSTSNEQFF.

The table lists this clonotype with many counts. The rearrangement joins TRBV7-9 to TRBJ2-2, with 9 bases identical to TRBD2. With V trimmed by 4 bases and J by 4 bases, 13 bases remained unmatched. Germline loops: CDR1 SEHNR, CDR2 FQNEAQ (reference sequence). The CDR3 is made up of 18 amino acids. The CDR3 bases are TGTGCCAGCAGCTATAATAGCGGGAGCCCGCATGTCACCGGGGAGCTGTTTTTT. Its translation is CASSYNSGSPHVTGELFF.

This clonotype was picked up many times. The chain combines TRBV28 with TRBJ2-1, with D unresolved. In germline, CDR1 is MDHEN, CDR2 SYDVKM. V dropped 2 bases and J dropped 10 bases, with 6 bases sitting between them. This CDR3 has 11 amino acids. The CDR3 coding sequence is TGTGCCAGCAGTTTAAATCGCGAGCAGTTCTTC. This translates into CASSLNREQFF. The full variable domain, with the rest looked up from reference TRBV28 and TRBJ2-1, is DVKVTQSSRYLVKRTGEKVFLECVQDMDHENMFWYRQDPGLGLRLIYFSYDVKMKEKGDIPEGYSVSREKKERFSLILESASTNQTSMYLCASSLNREQFFGPGTRLTVL.

This clonotype was seen ten or more times. The rearrangement uses TRBV11-2 and TRBJ1-1; D may be TRBD1 (5 bases). Trimming removed 0 bases at V and 4 bases at J, with 12 bases between. There are 15 residues in the CDR3. The germline V gene encodes CDR1 SGHAT and CDR2 FQNNGV. The CDR3, as DNA: TGTGCCAGCAGCTTAGATCCAGGGACTTTCACTGAAGCTTTCTTT. It specifies CASSLDPGTFTEAFF.

Ten or more counts support this clonotype. V is TRBV20-1 and J is TRBJ1-2; no firm D call. Germline CDR1 reads DFQATT; CDR2 reads SNEGSKA (reference sequence). Trimming took 4 bases from V and 4 from J, leaving 13 bases between them. The CDR3 spans 13 residues. CDR3 amino acids: CSAKDGSFYGYTF. CDR3 in DNA: TGCAGTGCTAAGGACGGTAGTTTCTATGGCTACACCTTC.

This clonotype was seen ten or more times. This rearrangement joins TRBV2 to TRBJ2-2; D remains unclear. V shed 10 bases and J shed 5 bases, with 17 bases lying between them. The CDR3 spans 14 residues. Germline assignment: CDR1 SNHLY and CDR2 FYNNEI. CDR3 sequence reads: CAIAFASLTGELFF. The CDR3 nucleotides read TGTGCCATCGCCTTTGCCTCATTAACCGGGGAGCTGTTTTTT.

The chain joins TRBV6-5 to TRBJ2-2; the D is unclear. Trimming cost V 0 bases and J 2 bases, with 13 bases left between them. This CDR3 is 17 amino acids long. The germline V gene encodes CDR1 MNHEY and CDR2 SVGAGI. CDR3 sequence reads: CASSYSTWPDNTGELFF. In DNA form, the CDR3 reads TGTGCCAGCAGTTACTCCACTTGGCCAGATAACACCGGGGAGCTGTTTTTT.

This clonotype has just a few counts. The chain uses TRBV20-1 and TRBJ1-6; D might be TRBD1 (5 bases). Trimming stripped 4 bases from V and 9 bases from J, with 16 bases between. Looked up from germline, CDR1 is DFQATT and CDR2 is SNEGSKA (reference sequence). The CDR3 contains 14 residues. As DNA, the CDR3 is TGCAGTGCTACAGACGACCGGGGGGTTTCACCCCTCCACTTT. Amino acid sequence: CSATDDRGVSPLHF.